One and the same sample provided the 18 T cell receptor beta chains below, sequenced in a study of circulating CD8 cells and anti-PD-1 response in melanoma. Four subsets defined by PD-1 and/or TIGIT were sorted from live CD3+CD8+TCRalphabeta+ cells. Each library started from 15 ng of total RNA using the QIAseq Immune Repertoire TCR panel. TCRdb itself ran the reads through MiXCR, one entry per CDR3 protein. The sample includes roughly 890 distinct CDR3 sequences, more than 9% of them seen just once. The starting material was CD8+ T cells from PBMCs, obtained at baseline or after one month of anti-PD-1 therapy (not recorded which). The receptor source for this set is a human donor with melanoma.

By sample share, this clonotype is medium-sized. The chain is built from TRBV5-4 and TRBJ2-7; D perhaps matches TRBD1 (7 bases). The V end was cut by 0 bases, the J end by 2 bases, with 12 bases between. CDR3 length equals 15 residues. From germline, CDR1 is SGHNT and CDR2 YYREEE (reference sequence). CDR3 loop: CASSLGQGGPYEQYF. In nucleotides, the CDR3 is TGTGCCAGCAGCTTGGGGCAGGGGGGACCCTACGAGCAGTACTTC.

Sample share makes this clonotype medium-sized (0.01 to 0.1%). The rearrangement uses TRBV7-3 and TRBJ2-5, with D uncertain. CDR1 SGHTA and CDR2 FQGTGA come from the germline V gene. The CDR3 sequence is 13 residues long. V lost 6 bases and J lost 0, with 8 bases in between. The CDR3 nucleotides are TGTGCCAGCAGGCCGGGCAACCAAGAGACCCAGTACTTC. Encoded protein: CASRPGNQETQYF.

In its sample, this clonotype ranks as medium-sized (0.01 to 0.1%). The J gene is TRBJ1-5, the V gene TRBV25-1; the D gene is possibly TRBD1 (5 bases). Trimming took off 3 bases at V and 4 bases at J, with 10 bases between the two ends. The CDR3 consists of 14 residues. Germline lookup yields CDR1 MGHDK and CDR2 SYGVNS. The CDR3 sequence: CASSEYRSNQPQHF. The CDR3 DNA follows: TGTGCCAGCAGTGAGTACAGGTCTAATCAGCCCCAGCATTTT. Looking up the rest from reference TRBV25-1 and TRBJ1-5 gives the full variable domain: EADIYQTPRYLVIGTGKKITLECSQTMGHDKMYWYQQDPGMELHLIHYSYGVNSTEKGDLSSESTVSRIRTEHFPLTLESARPSHTSQYLCASSEYRSNQPQHFGDGTRLSIL.

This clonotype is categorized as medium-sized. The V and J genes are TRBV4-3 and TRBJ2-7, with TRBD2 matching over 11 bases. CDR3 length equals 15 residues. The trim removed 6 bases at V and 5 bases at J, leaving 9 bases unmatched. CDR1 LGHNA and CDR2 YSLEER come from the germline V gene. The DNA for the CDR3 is TGCGCCAGCAGACGGGGTAGCGGGGGGGCTGACGAGCAGTACTTC. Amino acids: CASRRGSGGADEQYF.

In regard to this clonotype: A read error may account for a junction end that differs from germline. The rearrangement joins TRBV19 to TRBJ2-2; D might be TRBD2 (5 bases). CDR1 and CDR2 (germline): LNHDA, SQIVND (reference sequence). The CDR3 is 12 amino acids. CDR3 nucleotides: TGTGCCAGTACTCCCGGCACCGGGGAGCTGTCTTTT. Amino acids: CASTPGTGELSF.

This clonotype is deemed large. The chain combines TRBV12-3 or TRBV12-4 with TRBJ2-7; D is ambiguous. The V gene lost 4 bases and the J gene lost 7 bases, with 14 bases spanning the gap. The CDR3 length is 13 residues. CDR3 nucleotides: TGTGCCAGCAGTTCATACCTAAAGGGAGAGCAGTACTTC. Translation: CASSSYLKGEQYF.

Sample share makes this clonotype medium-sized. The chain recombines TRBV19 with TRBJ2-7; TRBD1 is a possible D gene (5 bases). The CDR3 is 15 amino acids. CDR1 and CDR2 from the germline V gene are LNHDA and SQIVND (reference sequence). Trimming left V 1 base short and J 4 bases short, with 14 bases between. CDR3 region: CASSIGAGIAYEQYF. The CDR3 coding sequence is TGTGCCAGTAGTATAGGGGCAGGGATTGCATACGAGCAGTACTTC.

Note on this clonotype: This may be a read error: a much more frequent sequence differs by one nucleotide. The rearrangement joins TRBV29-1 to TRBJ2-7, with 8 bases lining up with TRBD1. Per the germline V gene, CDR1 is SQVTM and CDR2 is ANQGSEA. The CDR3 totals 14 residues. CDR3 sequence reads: CSAEDREHSYERYF. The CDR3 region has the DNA TGCAGCGCCGAGGACAGGGAGCACTCCTACGAGCGGTACTTC.

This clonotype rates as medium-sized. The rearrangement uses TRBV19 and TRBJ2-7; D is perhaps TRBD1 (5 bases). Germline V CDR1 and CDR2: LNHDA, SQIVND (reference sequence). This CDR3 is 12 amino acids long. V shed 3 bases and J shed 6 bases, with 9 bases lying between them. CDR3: CASSISGLEQYF. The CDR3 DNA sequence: TGTGCCAGTAGTATCTCAGGGCTCGAGCAGTACTTC.

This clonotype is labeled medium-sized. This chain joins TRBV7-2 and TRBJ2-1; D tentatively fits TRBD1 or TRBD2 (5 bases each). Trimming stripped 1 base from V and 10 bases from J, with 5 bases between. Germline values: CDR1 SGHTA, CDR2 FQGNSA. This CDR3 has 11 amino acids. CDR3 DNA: TGTGCCAGCAGCTTAGGGGGGGAGCAGTTCTTC. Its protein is CASSLGGEQFF.

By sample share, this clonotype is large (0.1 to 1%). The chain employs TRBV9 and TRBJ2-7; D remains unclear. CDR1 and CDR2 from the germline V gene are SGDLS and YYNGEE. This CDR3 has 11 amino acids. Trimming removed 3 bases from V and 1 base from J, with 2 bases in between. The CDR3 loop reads CASSGSYEQYF. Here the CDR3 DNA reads TGTGCCAGCAGCGGGTCCTACGAGCAGTACTTC.

The CDR3 sequence is CSATGQGNEQYF. CDR3 bases: TGCAGTGCCACCGGACAGGGGAACGAGCAGTACTTC. The V and J genes are TRBV20-1 and TRBJ2-7; TRBD1 matches at 9 bases. The germline CDR1 and CDR2 sequences are DFQATT and SNEGSKA (reference sequence). The CDR3 contains 12 residues. V was clipped by 6 bases and J by 5 bases; unmatched bases: 5.

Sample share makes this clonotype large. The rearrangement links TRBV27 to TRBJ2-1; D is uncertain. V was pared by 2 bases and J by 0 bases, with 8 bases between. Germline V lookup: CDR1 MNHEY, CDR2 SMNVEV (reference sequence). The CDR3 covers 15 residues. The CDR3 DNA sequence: TGTGCCAGCAGTTTAGACGGAAGCTCCTACAATGAGCAGTTCTTC. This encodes CASSLDGSSYNEQFF.

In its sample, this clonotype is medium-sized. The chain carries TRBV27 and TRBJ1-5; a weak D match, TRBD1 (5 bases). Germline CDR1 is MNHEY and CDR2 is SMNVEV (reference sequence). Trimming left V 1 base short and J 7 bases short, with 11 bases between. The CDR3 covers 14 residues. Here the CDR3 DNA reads TGTGCCAGCAGTTTATTAGGGGACGGGCAGCCCCAGCATTTT. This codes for CASSLLGDGQPQHF.

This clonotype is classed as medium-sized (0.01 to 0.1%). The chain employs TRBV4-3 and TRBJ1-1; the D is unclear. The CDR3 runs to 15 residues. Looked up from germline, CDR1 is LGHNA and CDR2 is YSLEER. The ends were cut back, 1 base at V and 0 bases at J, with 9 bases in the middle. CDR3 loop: CASSQVTQLNTEAFF. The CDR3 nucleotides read TGCGCCAGCAGCCAAGTAACTCAGTTGAACACTGAAGCTTTCTTT.

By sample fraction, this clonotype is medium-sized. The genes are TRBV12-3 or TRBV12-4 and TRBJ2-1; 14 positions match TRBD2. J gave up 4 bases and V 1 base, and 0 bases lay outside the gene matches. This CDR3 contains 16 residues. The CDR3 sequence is CASSLGLAGGYNEQFF. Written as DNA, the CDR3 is TGTGCCAGCAGTTTAGGACTAGCGGGGGGGTACAATGAGCAGTTCTTC.

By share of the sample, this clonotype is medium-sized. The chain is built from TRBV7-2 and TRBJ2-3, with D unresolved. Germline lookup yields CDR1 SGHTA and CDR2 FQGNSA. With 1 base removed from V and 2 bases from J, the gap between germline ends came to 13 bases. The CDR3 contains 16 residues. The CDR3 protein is CASSLDLRVHTDTQYF. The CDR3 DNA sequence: TGTGCCAGCAGCTTAGATCTCAGAGTTCACACAGATACGCAGTATTTT.

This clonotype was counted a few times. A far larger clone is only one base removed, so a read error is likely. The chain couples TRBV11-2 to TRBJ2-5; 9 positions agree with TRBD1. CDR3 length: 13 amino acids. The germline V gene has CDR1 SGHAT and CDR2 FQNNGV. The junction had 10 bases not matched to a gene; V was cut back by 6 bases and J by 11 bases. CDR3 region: CASRTGGYNEQYF. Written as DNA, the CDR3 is TGTGCCAGCAGGACAGGGGGATACAATGAGCAGTACTTC.